By share, the clone carrying this T cell receptor (beta chain) ranks as large. Its antigen remains unidentified. The record originates from a study of T cell repertoires in aging, cancer and after chemotherapy. Study-level background: Patients with glioblastoma brain tumors were sampled before and after temozolomide-based therapy. The whole study produced a dataset of millions of TCR reads. Study results and caveats: In cancer patients, declining TCR diversity with age involved lost richness and lost evenness. Across the chemotherapy interval, each cancer cohort showed higher median generation probability, suggesting thymic rebound.

Multiplex touch-down PCR with TRB-A/B primers amplified rearranged V-D-J TRB sequences. TCRdb used MiXCR to reprocess the multiplex PCR reads, holding one entry per CDR3 protein. Of roughly 2,000 distinct CDR3 sequences detected, 30% appear once; the ten largest clones hold around 16%. The template was genomic DNA from peripheral blood, not RNA. The sequencing sample was made of blood. This receptor was identified in a human donor with a solid tumor.

The CDR3 protein is CSVDRGQGMNTEAFF. CDR3 nucleotide sequence: TGCAGCGTTGATAGGGGACAGGGGATGAACACTGAAGCTTTCTTT. This chain uses TRBV29-1 with TRBJ1-1; 10 bases are shared with TRBD1. This CDR3 has 15 residues. Per germline, CDR1 SQVTM and CDR2 ANQGSEA. With V trimmed by 3 bases and J by 0 bases, 4 bases remained unmatched.